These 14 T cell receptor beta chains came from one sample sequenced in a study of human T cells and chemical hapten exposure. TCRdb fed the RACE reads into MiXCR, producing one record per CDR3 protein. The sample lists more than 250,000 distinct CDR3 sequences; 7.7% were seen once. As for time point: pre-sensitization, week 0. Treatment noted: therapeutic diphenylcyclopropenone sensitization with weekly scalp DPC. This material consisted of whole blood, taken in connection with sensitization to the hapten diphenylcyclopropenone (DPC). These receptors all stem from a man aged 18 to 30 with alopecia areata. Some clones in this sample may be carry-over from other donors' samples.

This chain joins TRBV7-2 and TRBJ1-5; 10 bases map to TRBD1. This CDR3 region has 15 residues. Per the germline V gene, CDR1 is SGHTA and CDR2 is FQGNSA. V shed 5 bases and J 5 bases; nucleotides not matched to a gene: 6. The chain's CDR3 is CASSGQTGGHQPQHF. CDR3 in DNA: TGTGCCAGCAGCGGACAGACAGGGGGCCATCAGCCCCAGCATTTT.

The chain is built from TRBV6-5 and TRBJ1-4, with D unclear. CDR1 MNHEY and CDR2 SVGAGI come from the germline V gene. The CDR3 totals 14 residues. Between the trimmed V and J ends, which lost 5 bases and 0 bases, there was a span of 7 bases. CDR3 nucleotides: TGTGCCAGCAGTCAACTTCCAACTAATGAAAAACTGTTTTTT. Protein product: CASSQLPTNEKLFF.

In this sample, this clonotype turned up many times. The CDR3 spells CASSRVGVREQYF. Written as DNA, the CDR3 is TGCGCCAGCAGCCGGGTAGGGGTACGGGAGCAGTACTTC. The chain recombines TRBV4-1 with TRBJ2-7, with D tentatively TRBD1 (5 bases). Trimming removed 4 bases at V and 7 bases at J, with 14 bases between. The CDR3 runs 13 residues. From germline, CDR1 is MGHRA and CDR2 YSYEKL.

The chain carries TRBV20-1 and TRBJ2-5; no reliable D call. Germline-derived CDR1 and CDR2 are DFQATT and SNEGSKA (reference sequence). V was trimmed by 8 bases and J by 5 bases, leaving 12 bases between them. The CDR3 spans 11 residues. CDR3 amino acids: CSLSSGETQYF. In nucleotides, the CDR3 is TGCAGTTTATCTAGTGGGGAGACCCAGTACTTC.

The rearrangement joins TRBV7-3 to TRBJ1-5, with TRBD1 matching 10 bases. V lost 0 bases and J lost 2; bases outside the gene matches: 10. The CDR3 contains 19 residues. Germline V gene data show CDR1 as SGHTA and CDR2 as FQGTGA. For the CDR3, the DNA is TGTGCCAGCAGCTTAACCTCGACAGGGGGCGCAGAGGGCAATCAGCCCCAGCATTTT. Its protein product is CASSLTSTGGAEGNQPQHF.

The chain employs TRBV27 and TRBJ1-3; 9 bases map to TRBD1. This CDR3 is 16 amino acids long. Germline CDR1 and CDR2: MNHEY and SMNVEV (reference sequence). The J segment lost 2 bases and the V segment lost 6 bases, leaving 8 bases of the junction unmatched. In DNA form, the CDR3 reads TGTGCCAGCAGCGAACAAAGGACAGGGGCTGGAAACACCATATATTTT. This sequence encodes CASSEQRTGAGNTIYF.

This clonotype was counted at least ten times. CDR3 coding DNA: TGTGCCAGCAGTGGACGGTATAATGAAAAACTGTTTTTT. It translates to CASSGRYNEKLFF. J is TRBJ1-4 and V is TRBV27; D uncertain. Germline-derived CDR1 and CDR2 are MNHEY and SMNVEV (reference sequence). The CDR3 spans 13 residues. V lost 5 bases to trimming and J lost 4 bases, with 8 bases between them. Full variable domain (missing parts from reference TRBV27 and TRBJ1-4): EAQVTQNPRYLITVTGKKLTVTCSQNMNHEYMSWYRQDPGLGLRQIYYSMNVEVTDKGDVPEGYKVSRKEKRNFPLILESPSPNQTSLYFCASSGRYNEKLFFGSGTQLSVL.

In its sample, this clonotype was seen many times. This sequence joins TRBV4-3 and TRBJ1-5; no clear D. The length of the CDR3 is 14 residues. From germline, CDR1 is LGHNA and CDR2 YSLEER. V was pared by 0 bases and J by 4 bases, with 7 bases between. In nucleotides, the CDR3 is TGCGCCAGCAGCCAAGATCTGGGGAATCAGCCCCAGCATTTT. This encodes CASSQDLGNQPQHF.

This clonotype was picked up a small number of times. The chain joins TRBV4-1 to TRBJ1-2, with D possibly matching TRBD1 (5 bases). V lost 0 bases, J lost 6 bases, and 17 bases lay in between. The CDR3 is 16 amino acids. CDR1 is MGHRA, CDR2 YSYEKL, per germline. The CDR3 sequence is CASSQDAGTDRNGYTF. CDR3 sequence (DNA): TGCGCCAGCAGCCAAGATGCAGGGACGGATCGAAATGGCTACACCTTC.

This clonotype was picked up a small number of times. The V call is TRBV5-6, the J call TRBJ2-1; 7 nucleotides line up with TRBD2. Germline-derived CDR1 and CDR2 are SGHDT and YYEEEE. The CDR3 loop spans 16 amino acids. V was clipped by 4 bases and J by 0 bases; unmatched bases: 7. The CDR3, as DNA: TGTGCCAGCAGCCTGTTGACTAGCAGCTCCTACAATGAGCAGTTCTTC. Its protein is CASSLLTSSSYNEQFF. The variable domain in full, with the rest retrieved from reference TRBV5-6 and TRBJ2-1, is DAGVTQSPTHLIKTRGQQVTLRCSPKSGHDTVSWYQQALGQGPQFIFQYYEEEERQRGNFPDRFSGHQFPNYSSELNVNALLLGDSALYLCASSLLTSSSYNEQFFGPGTRLTVL.

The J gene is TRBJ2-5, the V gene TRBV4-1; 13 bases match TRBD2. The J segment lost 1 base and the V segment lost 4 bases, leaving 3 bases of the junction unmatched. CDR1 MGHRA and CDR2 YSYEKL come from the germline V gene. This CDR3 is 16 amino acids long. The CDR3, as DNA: TGCGCCAGCAGCCCAGGGACTAGCGGGGCCCAAGAGACCCAGTACTTC. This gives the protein CASSPGTSGAQETQYF.

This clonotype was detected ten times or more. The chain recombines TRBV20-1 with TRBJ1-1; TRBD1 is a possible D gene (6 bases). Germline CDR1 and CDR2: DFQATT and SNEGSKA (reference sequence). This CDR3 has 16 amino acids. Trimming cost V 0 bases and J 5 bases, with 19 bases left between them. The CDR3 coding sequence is TGCAGTGCTAGAGATCAGGTTAACAGGGTATTGACTGAAGCTTTCTTT. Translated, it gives CSARDQVNRVLTEAFF.

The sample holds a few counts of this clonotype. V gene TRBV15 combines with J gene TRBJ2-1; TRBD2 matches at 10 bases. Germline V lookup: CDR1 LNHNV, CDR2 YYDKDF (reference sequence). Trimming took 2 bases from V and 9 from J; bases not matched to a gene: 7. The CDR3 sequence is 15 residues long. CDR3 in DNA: TGTGCCACCAGCAGAAGAAGCGGGGGGGCTAGTGAGCAGTTCTTC. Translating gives CATSRRSGGASEQFF.

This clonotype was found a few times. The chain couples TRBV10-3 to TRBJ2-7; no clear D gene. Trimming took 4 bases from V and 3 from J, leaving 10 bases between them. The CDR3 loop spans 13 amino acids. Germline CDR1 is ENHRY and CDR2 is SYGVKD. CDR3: CAISAGMSYEQYF. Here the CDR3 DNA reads TGTGCCATCAGTGCTGGGATGAGCTACGAGCAGTACTTC.